This TCR beta chain was recorded in a study of tumor-infiltrating lymphocytes in primary liver carcinoma. This CDR3 comprises 19 residues. Germline V gene lookup returns CDR1 MGHRA and CDR2 YSYEKL. As to this clonotype: The antigen remains undetermined. The junction departs from germline at one end; a sequencing error may be responsible.

Broader study findings: Tumors and blood were compared for top-250-clone fraction, and tumors had the significantly higher value (p = 0.039).

Making TCR beta cDNA involved approximately 0.5 ug total RNA and a constant-region primer. Generation of the TCR beta libraries relied on three nested multiplex PCR rounds using slightly modified ARM-PCR. For roughly 11 cycles apiece, the opening two PCR rounds ran with TRBV1-TRBV30 forward primers and a C-beta reverse primer. TCRdb fed the multiplex PCR reads into MiXCR, producing one record per CDR3 protein. The sample yields fewer than 50,000 distinct CDR3 sequences, 75% seen once. Each 20-30 mg portion of unsorted bulk tissue served as the source for co-extraction of RNA and DNA. At sampling, these chronic HBV carriers had received no treatment.

The J gene is TRBJ1-1, the V gene TRBV4-1; possibly TRBD1 for D (6 bases). Sequencing input: tumor-adjacent normal liver tissue. The receptor comes from a woman in her 30s with primary liver carcinoma and hepatitis B virus infection. For the CDR3, the DNA is TGCCCCAGCAGCCATTACACGGGGACATGGTTGAAGTCGTGGACTGAAGCTTTCTTT. Its translation is CPSSHYTGTWLKSWTEAFF.